This T cell receptor beta chain comes out of a study of shared clonotypes between healthy human individuals. Overall study context: The study used three CD4 naive, three CD4 memory, two CD8 naive and one CD8 memory plate per donor. Overall study results and limits: Among several donors, about 5% of naive CD4 clonotypes were found in common. Clonotypes shared by all four donors outscored non-shared clonotypes in generation probability.

In the source study's methods: Sequence data from immunoSEQ were junction-only and lacked quality scores; consequently, filtering differed. The table came from immunoSEQ multiplex PCR; TCRdb's copy has only in-frame clones and leaves some out. V and J calls and clone size are as listed in that table; D and trimming were resolved from the DNA. The table has about 2.3 million clones, approximately 90% seen once. Trimming cost V 2 bases and J 7 bases, with 14 bases left between them. Germline assignment: CDR1 MNHNS and CDR2 SASEGT. The CDR3 covers 14 residues. To note about this clone: Antigen unknown.

Sequenced sample: naive CD4+ T cells from PBMCs. As to subset: CD45RA+ positively selected. This TCR was recovered from a man aged 18 to 30 in good health. Some clones in this sample may be carry-over from other donors' samples. J is TRBJ1-1 and V is TRBV6-1, with a possible D match to TRBD1 (6 bases). The CDR3 is CASSERGGTLEAFF. The CDR3 coding sequence is TGTGCCAGCAGTGAAAGGGGGGGGACTCTTGAAGCTTTCTTT.